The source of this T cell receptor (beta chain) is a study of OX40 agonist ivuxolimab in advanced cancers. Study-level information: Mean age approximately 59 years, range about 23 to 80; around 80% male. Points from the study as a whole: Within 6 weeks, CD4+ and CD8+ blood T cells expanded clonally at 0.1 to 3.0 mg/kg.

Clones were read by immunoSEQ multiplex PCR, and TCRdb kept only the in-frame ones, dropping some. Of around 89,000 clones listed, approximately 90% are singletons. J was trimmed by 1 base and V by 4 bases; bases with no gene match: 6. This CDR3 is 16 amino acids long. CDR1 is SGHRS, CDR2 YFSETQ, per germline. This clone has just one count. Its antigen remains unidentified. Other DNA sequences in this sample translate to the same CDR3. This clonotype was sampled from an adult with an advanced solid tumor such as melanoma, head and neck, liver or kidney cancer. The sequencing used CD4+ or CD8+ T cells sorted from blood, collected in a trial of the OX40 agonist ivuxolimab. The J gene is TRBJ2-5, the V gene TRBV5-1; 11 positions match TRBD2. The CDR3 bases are TGCGCCAGCAGCCCTGGACTAGCGGGTTTCCAAGAGACCCAGTACTTC. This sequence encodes CASSPGLAGFQETQYF.